The clone carrying this T cell receptor (beta chain) occurred a few times. Its antigen is currently unknown. The study used a library that attached unique molecular identifiers to individual cDNA molecules. TCRdb re-analysed the RACE reads in MiXCR, keeping a single row per CDR3 protein. Of roughly 84,000 distinct CDR3 sequences in the sample, 10% to 11% are singletons; the top ten hold around 3.8%. This entry belongs to a study of human T cells and chemical hapten exposure. At the level of the study: In the roughly 25-week study, patients were dosed weekly with diphenylcyclopropenone on the scalp throughout. Variation in per-sample TCR yields came mainly from small pooled library volume differences.

Study-wide findings and caveats: Large CDR3 similarity clusters arose significantly more often from expanded TCRs than from controls.

Time point specified: patch test 3, about 24 weeks after DPC sensitization. Sample treatment: therapeutic diphenylcyclopropenone sensitization with weekly scalp DPC. CDR1 SNHLY and CDR2 FYNNEI come from the germline V gene. The CDR3 has 15 amino acids. V was shortened by 7 bases and J by 0 bases, with 13 bases between the two germline ends. Here the sequenced sample was whole blood, taken in connection with sensitization to the hapten diphenylcyclopropenone (DPC). The sequence was obtained from a woman in her forties or fifties with alopecia areata. Some clones in this sample may be carry-over from other donors' samples. The chain employs TRBV2 and TRBJ2-1; possible D gene TRBD2, 5 bases. This CDR3 reads CASTYIRGSYNEQFF. CDR3 sequence (DNA): TGTGCCAGCACTTACATCCGGGGCTCCTACAATGAGCAGTTCTTC.